A single sample is the source of the 29 T cell receptor beta chains below, sequenced in a study of immune evolution from preneoplasia to lung adenocarcinoma. Here immunoSEQ multiplex PCR was the method, and the copy in TCRdb shows in-frame clones only, minus some. The sample carries almost 5,000 clones, 70% to 85% recorded once. Sequencing was performed on FFPE minimally invasive lung adenocarcinoma tissue. The receptors were gathered from a person aged 50 or older with lung adenocarcinoma.

This sequence joins TRBV4-1 and TRBJ2-7; 11 nucleotides agree with TRBD2. The CDR3 runs to 17 residues. CDR1 MGHRA and CDR2 YSYEKL come from the germline V gene. Germline trimming cut 1 base from V and 4 bases from J; bases unmatched to any gene: 9. CDR3 nucleotide sequence: TGCGCCAGCAGCCAAGCCCCACTAGCGGGGGTTAAGTACGAGCAGTACTTC. This codes for CASSQAPLAGVKYEQYF.

The chain joins TRBV4-1 to TRBJ2-5, with a tentative D call TRBD1 (7 bases). V shed 3 bases and J shed 7 bases, with 24 bases lying between them. CDR3 length equals 17 residues. Germline loops: CDR1 MGHRA, CDR2 YSYEKL. CDR3 coding DNA: TGCGCCAGCAGCCACCCTAGGACAGGAGGGCTTGTCGGGACCCAGTACTTC. Translating gives CASSHPRTGGLVGTQYF.

The chain uses TRBV30 and TRBJ1-6, with D uncertain. V was shortened by 0 bases and J by 11 bases, with 5 bases between the two germline ends. The CDR3 spans 11 residues. Germline V gives CDR1 GTSNPN, CDR2 SVGIG (reference sequence). The CDR3 bases are TGTGCCTGGAGTGTAGGTCCACCCCTCCACTTT. Its protein product is CAWSVGPPLHF.

The rearrangement uses TRBV5-1 and TRBJ2-1; 10 positions agree with TRBD2. Germline CDR1 and CDR2: SGHRS and YFSETQ. The CDR3 extends over 16 amino acids. Trimming at V came to 1 base and at J to 8 bases, leaving 9 bases not matched to a gene. The CDR3 nucleotides are TGCGCCAGCAGCTTGCCTCCGCTAGCGGGGGACCATGAGCAGTTCTTC. Translating gives CASSLPPLAGDHEQFF.

J is TRBJ1-3 and V is TRBV6-5; tentative D call: TRBD1 (6 bases). The ends were cut back, 5 bases at V and 16 bases at J, with 18 bases in the middle. CDR1 is MNHEY and CDR2 is SVGAGI in the germline V gene. CDR3 size: 12 residues. CDR3 bases: TGTGCCAGCAGTCCCGGGACACCCTCATGGTATTTT. Protein: CASSPGTPSWYF.

The rearrangement joins TRBV5-6 to TRBJ2-3; 9 bases match TRBD2. The germline gives CDR1 SGHDT, CDR2 YYEEEE. This CDR3 is 16 amino acids long. V shed 4 bases, J shed 9 bases, and the junction held 15 bases outside the gene matches. The DNA for the CDR3 is TGTGCCAGCAGCGTATCACCGGGACTAGCTCGGAAAACGCAGTATTTT. As protein: CASSVSPGLARKTQYF. The full variable domain, rest sourced from reference TRBV5-6 and TRBJ2-3, is DAGVTQSPTHLIKTRGQQVTLRCSPKSGHDTVSWYQQALGQGPQFIFQYYEEEERQRGNFPDRFSGHQFPNYSSELNVNALLLGDSALYLCASSVSPGLARKTQYFGPGTRLTVL.

The V call is TRBV14, the J call TRBJ1-2; D is unclear. In germline, CDR1 is SGHDN, CDR2 FVKESK. V was trimmed by 1 base and J by 4 bases, leaving 7 bases between them. The CDR3 contains 13 residues. The CDR3 nucleotides are TGTGCCAGCAGCCAAGGGATTTCCTATGGCTACACCTTC. Translating gives CASSQGISYGYTF.

The chain links TRBV2 to TRBJ2-3; 10 bases agree with TRBD1. V shed 7 bases, J shed 9 bases, and the junction held 4 bases outside the gene matches. Germline lookup yields CDR1 SNHLY and CDR2 FYNNEI. The CDR3 runs 12 residues. CDR3 sequence reads: CASKDRGLTQYF. The CDR3 DNA is TGTGCCAGCAAAGACAGGGGGCTCACGCAGTATTTT.

The chain joins TRBV6-1 to TRBJ1-3; D may be TRBD1 (6 bases). CDR1 MNHNS and CDR2 SASEGT come from the germline V gene. Trimming left V 3 bases short and J 4 bases short, with 13 bases between. The CDR3 sequence is 15 residues long. In DNA form, the CDR3 reads TGTGCCAGCAGTGAGTCCGGGACATCGGGAAACACCATATATTTT. This gives the protein CASSESGTSGNTIYF.

This clone showed up just once. The CDR3 nucleotides are TGTGCCAGCAGTTACTCGTCGGGACTCACTGAAGCTTTCTTT. As protein: CASSYSSGLTEAFF. The chain joins TRBV6-6 to TRBJ1-1; D perhaps matches TRBD1 (5 bases). The CDR3 totals 14 residues. Germline assignment: CDR1 MNHNY and CDR2 SVGAGI (reference sequence). V was cut by 0 bases and J by 4 bases, with 9 bases left in between.

The chain employs TRBV7-9 and TRBJ2-3, with D uncertain. Germline V CDR1 and CDR2: SEHNR, FQNEAQ (reference sequence). CDR3 length equals 11 residues. Deletions cut 3 bases from V and 4 bases from J, with 2 bases between. The CDR3 here is CASSFSDTQYF. The CDR3 DNA sequence: TGTGCCAGCAGCTTCTCAGATACGCAGTATTTT.

The rearrangement joins TRBV28 to TRBJ1-6; TRBD1 matches at 7 bases. V gave up 6 bases and J gave up 10 bases; unmatched junction bases: 3. The V gene's germline CDR1 is MDHEN and CDR2 SYDVKM. The CDR3 consists of 12 residues. CDR3 in amino acids: CASRPTGSPLHF. In nucleotides, the CDR3 is TGTGCCAGCAGACCGACAGGGTCACCCCTCCACTTT.

As for this clone: The same CDR3 also results from other DNA sequences found in this sample. V usage is TRBV6-5 and J usage is TRBJ1-1; D not resolved. The germline gives CDR1 MNHEY, CDR2 SVGAGI. The CDR3 is made up of 13 amino acids. V lost 6 bases, J lost 0 bases, and 8 bases lay in between. CDR3 region: CASRRGVNTEAFF. Written as DNA, the CDR3 is TGTGCCAGCAGACGCGGGGTGAACACTGAAGCTTTCTTT.

The rearrangement joins TRBV7-3 to TRBJ2-7, with D hard to call. V gave up 4 bases and J gave up 7 bases, with 14 bases separating them. This CDR3 has 13 residues. Germline assignment: CDR1 SGHTA and CDR2 FQGTGA. This CDR3 reads CASSSQPEREQYF. DNA of the CDR3: TGTGCCAGCAGCTCCCAGCCGGAAAGGGAGCAGTACTTC. Complete variable domain (other parts from reference TRBV7-3 and TRBJ2-7): GAGVSQTPSNKVTEKGKYVELRCDPISGHTALYWYRQSLGQGPEFLIYFQGTGAADDSGLPNDRFFAVRPEGSVSTLKIQRTERGDSAVYLCASSSQPEREQYFGPGTRLTVT.

This chain links TRBV5-1 with TRBJ2-7; D not resolved. V dropped 6 bases and J dropped 0 bases, with 10 bases sitting between them. This CDR3 contains 13 residues. The germline V gene encodes CDR1 SGHRS and CDR2 YFSETQ. Here the CDR3 reads CASTVGSSYEQYF. The CDR3 DNA sequence: TGCGCCAGCACCGTCGGTAGCTCCTACGAGCAGTACTTC.

The J gene is TRBJ2-7, the V gene TRBV5-8, with 9 nucleotides matching TRBD1. V gave up 2 bases and J gave up 4 bases; unmatched junction bases: 7. CDR1 SGHTS and CDR2 YDEGEE come from the germline V gene. This CDR3 spans 15 amino acids. As DNA, the CDR3 is TGTGCCAGCAGCTTAGGGACAGGGAGAGGATACGAGCAGTACTTC. Translated: CASSLGTGRGYEQYF.

The chain uses TRBV10-2 and TRBJ2-7, with TRBD1 matching 7 bases. Per germline, CDR1 WSHSY and CDR2 SAAADI. With V trimmed by 6 bases and J by 2 bases, 7 bases remained unmatched. The CDR3 length is 14 residues. CDR3 sequence reads: CASSSRDSPYEQYF. DNA for the CDR3: TGCGCCAGCAGCTCAAGGGACAGCCCCTACGAGCAGTACTTC.

Concerning this clone itself: An end of the junction differs from the germline gene, which may be a read error. The rearrangement uses TRBV11-2 and TRBJ1-2; TRBD1 agrees at 7 bases. Germline loops: CDR1 SGHAT, CDR2 FQNNGV. The CDR3 consists of 15 residues. CDR3 in amino acids: CASSRSTGTDYGYTF. The CDR3 region has the DNA TGTGCCAGCAGCCGCTCCACCGGGACAGACTACGGCTACACCTTC.

The chain carries TRBV23-1 and TRBJ2-1; 8 bases agree with TRBD2. TRBV23-1 is an ORF, with its function uncertain. The CDR3 covers 17 residues. The ends lost 0 bases at V and 3 bases at J; junction bases unmatched: 7. CDR3 nucleotide sequence: TGCGCCAGCAGTCAATCGAGTTGGCGGGAGGACTACAATGAGCAGTTCTTC. It is translated as CASSQSSWREDYNEQFF.

In DNA, the CDR3 is TGTGCCAGCAGCTCATCAGACAGAAGTTATGGCTACACCTTC. Its translation is CASSSSDRSYGYTF. V and J are TRBV7-9 and TRBJ1-2; tentative D call: TRBD1 (5 bases). This CDR3 spans 14 amino acids. With 4 bases removed from V and 5 bases from J, the gap between germline ends came to 14 bases. Germline V gene lookup returns CDR1 SEHNR and CDR2 FQNEAQ (reference sequence). The variable domain in full, with the rest retrieved from reference TRBV7-9 and TRBJ1-2, is DTGVSQNPRHKITKRGQNVTFRCDPISEHNRLYWYRQTLGQGPEFLTYFQNEAQLEKSRLLSDRFSAERPKGSFSTLEIQRTEQGDSAMYLCASSSSDRSYGYTFGSGTRLTVV.

The chain employs TRBV11-2 and TRBJ2-5, with a weak D call TRBD1 (5 bases). V gave up 6 bases and J gave up 4 bases, with 12 bases separating them. Germline V gene sequence: CDR1 SGHAT, CDR2 FQNNGV. The CDR3 is made up of 13 amino acids. CDR3 coding DNA: TGTGCCAGCAGGAATCAGGGTCGAGAGACCCAGTACTTC. Its protein product is CASRNQGRETQYF.

The rearrangement uses TRBV6-1 and TRBJ1-5; D ambiguous. CDR1 is MNHNS, CDR2 SASEGT, per germline. The V end lost 3 bases, the J end lost 2 bases, and 14 bases lay between the germline ends. CDR3 length: 16 amino acids. CDR3 in DNA: TGTGCCAGCAGTGATCCGGATAGTTCGGGCAATCAGCCCCAGCATTTT. It specifies CASSDPDSSGNQPQHF.

The chain recombines TRBV4-2 with TRBJ1-3; tentatively, D is TRBD1 (5 bases). The CDR3 totals 17 residues. Looked up from germline, CDR1 is LGHNA and CDR2 is YNFKEQ. Trimming removed 0 bases from V and 0 bases from J, with 12 bases in between. The CDR3 nucleotides read TGTGCCAGCAGCCAAGACGCCGACAGTAGCTCTGGAAACACCATATATTTT. Translating gives CASSQDADSSSGNTIYF.

CDR3 sequence (DNA): TGCGCCAGCGGCCGGGACGGAGACTCCTACGAGCAGTACTTC. Translation gives CASGRDGDSYEQYF. The gene calls are TRBV5-1 and TRBJ2-7, with D tentatively TRBD1 or TRBD2 (5 bases each). Germline assignment: CDR1 SGHRS and CDR2 YFSETQ. The CDR3 sequence is 14 residues long. The germline V and J ends were trimmed by 7 bases and 0 bases, with 14 bases remaining between them.

This clone was counted a few times. The chain uses TRBV18 and TRBJ2-2; D is ambiguous. Germline-derived CDR1 and CDR2 are KGHSH and LQKENI. V lost 1 base and J lost 4, with 4 bases in between. There are 13 residues in the CDR3. The CDR3 nucleotides are TGTGCCAGCTCACCACTGACCACCGGGGAGCTGTTTTTT. It yields the protein CASSPLTTGELFF.

This clone was seen only once. This chain joins TRBV19 and TRBJ2-1, with D possibly matching TRBD2 (5 bases). CDR3 length: 13 amino acids. Trimming pared 3 bases from V and 8 bases from J, leaving 11 bases between. Germline values: CDR1 LNHDA, CDR2 SQIVND (reference sequence). CDR3 loop: CASSITEGYEQFF. CDR3 coding DNA: TGTGCCAGTAGTATTACAGAGGGTTATGAGCAGTTCTTC. The full variable domain, with the rest looked up from reference TRBV19 and TRBJ2-1, is DGGITQSPKYLFRKEGQNVTLSCEQNLNHDAMYWYRQDPGQGLRLIYYSQIVNDFQKGDIAEGYSVSREKKESFPLTVTSAQKNPTAFYLCASSITEGYEQFFGPGTRLTVL.

This clone was observed a single time. CDR3 sequence: CASSQGGTTNTEAFF. CDR3 coding DNA: TGCGCCAGCAGCCAGGGAGGGACAACGAACACTGAAGCTTTCTTT. The chain recombines TRBV4-3 with TRBJ1-1; D is perhaps TRBD1 (6 bases). V lost 3 bases and J lost 1, with 12 bases in between. The germline V gene has CDR1 LGHNA and CDR2 YSLEER. The CDR3 extends over 15 amino acids.

As concerns this clone: The same CDR3 also results from other DNA sequences found in this sample. The chain joins TRBV30 to TRBJ1-2; D is unresolved. CDR1 is GTSNPN, CDR2 SVGIG, per germline (reference sequence). V lost 0 bases, J lost 2 bases, and 7 bases lay in between. The CDR3 has 13 amino acids. The CDR3 nucleotides read TGTGCCTGGAGTGTAGCCCCAAACTATGGCTACACCTTC. This translates into CAWSVAPNYGYTF.

V is TRBV19 and J is TRBJ2-3, with 11 bases aligning to TRBD2. The CDR3 loop spans 14 amino acids. With 10 bases clipped from V and 2 bases from J, the junction kept 5 bases outside the gene matches. Germline V gene data show CDR1 as LNHDA and CDR2 as SQIVND (reference sequence). DNA of the CDR3: TGTGCCACCTCTAGCGGGAGGAACACAGATACGCAGTATTTT. Its translation: CATSSGRNTDTQYF. The complete variable domain, with remaining parts taken from reference TRBV19 and TRBJ2-3, reads DGGITQSPKYLFRKEGQNVTLSCEQNLNHDAMYWYRQDPGQGLRLIYYSQIVNDFQKGDIAEGYSVSREKKESFPLTVTSAQKNPTAFYLCATSSGRNTDTQYFGPGTRLTVL.